These 10 T cell receptor beta chains originate from one sample sequenced in a study of technical replicates of blood from a handful of donors. Here immunoSEQ multiplex PCR was the method, and the copy in TCRdb shows in-frame clones only, minus some. The table has about 100,000 clones, about 95% seen once. Source material: T cells isolated from PBMCs. Receptors originate from a human donor in good health.

Only a few counts were recorded for this clone. The chain joins TRBV9 to TRBJ1-5; 7 positions match TRBD1. CDR1 is SGDLS, CDR2 YYNGEE, per germline. V lost 0 bases, J lost 4 bases, and 4 bases stayed unmatched. The CDR3 totals 15 residues. The CDR3 nucleotides read TGTGCCAGCAGCGTAGGAGGGGGCCAAAATCAGCCCCAGCATTTT. Its protein is CASSVGGGQNQPQHF.

This sequence joins TRBV5-1 and TRBJ1-2; 8 positions agree with TRBD1. Germline V lookup: CDR1 SGHRS, CDR2 YFSETQ. Trimming cost V 5 bases and J 2 bases; bases outside gene matches: 8. CDR3 size: 15 residues. The CDR3 is CASSGGQATNYGYTF. DNA for the CDR3: TGCGCCAGCAGTGGGGGACAGGCGACGAACTATGGCTACACCTTC.

V and J are TRBV30 and TRBJ2-5, with D maybe TRBD1 (6 bases). This CDR3 is built from 13 residues. V lost 2 bases and J 7 bases, leaving 14 bases between the germline ends. Germline CDR1 and CDR2: GTSNPN and SVGIG (reference sequence). The CDR3 DNA reads TGTGCCTGGAGTAGCACAGGGTATGGGACCCAGTACTTC. Its protein product is CAWSSTGYGTQYF.

This chain uses TRBV7-9 with TRBJ2-7; 13 bases agree with TRBD2. The germline CDR1 and CDR2 sequences are SEHNR and FQNEAQ (reference sequence). The CDR3 covers 14 residues. J was trimmed by 3 bases and V by 5 bases; bases with no gene match: 1. The CDR3 reads CASSGTSGVYEQYF. The CDR3 DNA sequence: TGTGCCAGCAGCGGGACTAGCGGGGTCTACGAGCAGTACTTC.

V gene TRBV6-5 combines with J gene TRBJ1-2; the match to TRBD1 covers 8 bases. The CDR3 consists of 13 residues. CDR1 and CDR2 from the germline V gene are MNHEY and SVGAGI. J gave up 8 bases and V 5 bases, and 7 bases lay outside the gene matches. CDR3 sequence (DNA): TGTGCCAGCAGTCTGACAGGGGCGCAAGGCTACACCTTC. It specifies CASSLTGAQGYTF.

J is TRBJ1-3 and V is TRBV9; no reliable D call. This CDR3 is 14 amino acids long. Germline loops: CDR1 SGDLS, CDR2 YYNGEE. V was cut by 5 bases and J by 0 bases, with 9 bases left in between. CDR3 residues: CASSPTYSGNTIYF. In DNA form, the CDR3 reads TGTGCCAGCAGTCCCACCTACTCTGGAAACACCATATATTTT. The full variable domain, rest sourced from reference TRBV9 and TRBJ1-3, is DSGVTQTPKHLITATGQRVTLRCSPRSGDLSVYWYQQSLDQGLQFLIQYYNGEERAKGNILERFSAQQFPDLHSELNLSSLELGDSALYFCASSPTYSGNTIYFGEGSWLTVV.

This rearrangement joins TRBV10-3 to TRBJ1-1; D not resolved. The V and J ends lost 6 bases and 1 base respectively, with 9 bases between them. This CDR3 contains 13 residues. Germline CDR1 reads ENHRY; CDR2 reads SYGVKD. The CDR3 loop reads CAIRGTRNTEAFF. The CDR3 DNA reads TGTGCCATCAGGGGCACCAGGAACACTGAAGCTTTCTTT.

J is TRBJ2-6 and V is TRBV7-9, with D unclear. Trimming pared 1 base from V and 1 base from J, leaving 8 bases between. The germline V gene has CDR1 SEHNR and CDR2 FQNEAQ (reference sequence). The CDR3 sequence is 16 residues long. The CDR3 loop reads CASSLVPLSGANVLTF. The CDR3 nucleotides read TGTGCCAGCAGCTTAGTCCCCCTATCTGGGGCCAACGTCCTGACTTTC.

The chain couples TRBV5-1 to TRBJ2-3, with D uncertain. The CDR3 runs to 15 residues. CDR1 is SGHRS and CDR2 is YFSETQ in the germline V gene. V lost 4 bases to trimming and J lost 5 bases, with 17 bases between them. CDR3 amino acids: CASSPQTAGGDTQYF. CDR3 nucleotide sequence: TGCGCCAGCAGCCCACAGACCGCAGGTGGAGATACGCAGTATTTT.

This chain connects TRBV19 to TRBJ1-1; maybe TRBD1 (5 bases). Trimming took 3 bases from V and 8 from J, leaving 13 bases between them. Germline CDR1 reads LNHDA; CDR2 reads SQIVND (reference sequence). CDR3 length: 13 residues. The CDR3: CASSILGTGEAFF. The DNA for the CDR3 is TGTGCCAGTAGTATTTTAGGGACTGGGGAAGCTTTCTTT.